The present TCR beta chain was sequenced within a study of CD8 T cells in ankylosing spondylitis. CDR3 length: 15 amino acids. The V and J ends lost 0 bases and 4 bases respectively, with 14 bases between them. Germline assignment: CDR1 SGHRS and CDR2 YFSETQ. Study findings and constraints: A TCR beta motif of seven or eight highly homologous variants appeared characteristic of ankylosing spondylitis blood. Disease-linked clones were reportedly significantly enriched in matched ankylosing spondylitis synovial fluid. CD8+ disease-linked clones were present at relatively low frequencies in blood. Previous work reported some of these motif variants in the synovial fluid and blood of reactive arthritis.

Worth noting for this clonotype: Its antigen is not known.

One entry per CDR3 protein, called by TCRdb with MiXCR from the 5' RACE reads. The sample yields approximately 500,000 distinct CDR3 sequences, over 9.5% seen once. The chain uses TRBV5-1 and TRBJ2-7; D gene uncertain. The TCR originated in a male donor with ankylosing spondylitis. The sample was blood, either unsorted or a sorted T cell fraction (not recorded which). CDR3: CASSLGSARAYEQYF. The CDR3 bases are TGCGCCAGCAGCTTGGGGTCGGCTAGAGCGTACGAGCAGTACTTC. Full variable domain (missing parts from reference TRBV5-1 and TRBJ2-7): KAGVTQTPRYLIKTRGQQVTLSCSPISGHRSVSWYQQTPGQGLQFLFEYFSETQRNKGNFPGRFSGRQFSNSRSEMNVSTLELGDSALYLCASSLGSARAYEQYFGPGTRLTVT.